The rows below give T cell receptor beta chains drawn from one sample of a study of cytomegalovirus exposure and HLA in healthy donors. The table came from immunoSEQ multiplex PCR; TCRdb's copy has only in-frame clones and leaves some out. The sample has under 130,000 clones; 60% to 80% are singletons. Sequencing input: PBMCs. These receptors all stem from a man aged 45 to 65 in good health and CMV-seropositive. CDR3s include the opening cysteine and the closing phenylalanine or tryptophan. D genes are given only for firm matches. Clone sizes are given selectively: once, few, many, or a class where the clone is expanded.

V	D	J	size	CDR3	DNA
TRBV7-9	-	TRBJ2-4	-	CASSSPDRQAKNIQYF	TGTGCCAGCAGCTCCCCGGACAGACAAGCCAAAAACATTCAGTACTTC
TRBV19	-	TRBJ1-3	few	CASSIAAAISGNTIYF	TGTGCCAGTAGTATAGCGGCGGCCATCTCTGGAAACACCATATATTTT
TRBV7-2	TRBD1	TRBJ2-2	-	CASSLGQGLTGELFF	TGTGCCAGCAGCTTAGGACAGGGCCTCACCGGGGAGCTGTTTTTT
TRBV4-1	TRBD1	TRBJ2-2	-	CASSRGTGDTGELFF	TGCGCCAGCAGCCGCGGGACAGGAGACACCGGGGAGCTGTTTTTT
TRBV5-4	TRBD1	TRBJ1-3	-	CASSFTQGVGGTIYF	TGTGCCAGCAGCTTCACACAGGGGGTCGGGGGCACCATATATTTT
TRBV6-1	TRBD1	TRBJ2-7	-	CASSASGTGFYEQYF	TGTGCCAGCAGTGCATCCGGGACAGGGTTTTACGAGCAGTACTTC
TRBV5-1	TRBD1	TRBJ1-4	few	CASRSTGAINEKLFF	TGCGCCAGCAGATCCACAGGGGCGATCAATGAAAAACTGTTTTTT
TRBV19	-	TRBJ1-3	-	CASSPRGTGGNTIYF	TGTGCCAGTAGTCCCCGGGGGACGGGAGGAAACACCATATATTTT
TRBV13	TRBD1	TRBJ2-2	once	CASSPDRGGRAGELFF	TGTGCCAGCAGCCCCGACAGGGGGGGAAGGGCCGGGGAGCTGTTTTTT
TRBV2	-	TRBJ2-3	-	CASSGGVADTQYF	TGTGCCAGCTCAGGCGGGGTGGCAGATACGCAGTATTTT
TRBV10-3	-	TRBJ2-7	few	CAISESIGYYEQYF	TGTGCCATCAGTGAGTCGATCGGGTACTACGAGCAGTACTTC
TRBV4-1	-	TRBJ1-1	-	CASRRIGGAEWVEAFF	TGCGCCAGCAGACGGATTGGGGGGGCGGAATGGGTTGAAGCTTTCTTT
TRBV5-6	-	TRBJ2-7	-	CASSLFPGGEQYF	TGTGCCAGCAGCTTGTTTCCCGGGGGAGAGCAGTACTTC
TRBV14	TRBD1	TRBJ2-3	-	CASSHRTGTSTDTQYF	TGTGCCAGCAGCCACCGGACAGGCACTAGCACAGATACGCAGTATTTT
TRBV15	-	TRBJ1-1	-	CATSSRGVNTEAFF	TGTGCCACCAGCAGCAGGGGAGTGAACACTGAAGCTTTCTTT
TRBV18	TRBD1	TRBJ2-7	few	CASSPQGNEQYF	TGTGCCAGCTCTCCACAGGGGAACGAGCAGTACTTC
TRBV19	-	TRBJ2-2	-	CASSTNVKELFF	TGTGCCAGTAGTACTAACGTCAAGGAGCTGTTTTTT
TRBV15	-	TRBJ1-2	-	CATSTSNYGYTF	TGTGCCACCAGCACGTCTAACTATGGCTACACCTTC
TRBV4-1	TRBD2	TRBJ2-7	-	CASSQLGPRGGQLHYEQYF	TGCGCCAGCAGCCAATTGGGCCCCCGGGGGGGGCAACTCCACTACGAGCAGTACTTC
TRBV5-1	TRBD1	TRBJ1-4	-	CASSRGQGATNEKLFF	TGCGCCAGCAGCCGCGGACAGGGGGCAACTAATGAAAAACTGTTTTTT
TRBV5-1	-	TRBJ2-5	-	CASSFRGLLETQYF	TGCGCCAGCAGCTTTCGGGGGTTATTGGAGACCCAGTACTTC
TRBV6-6	-	TRBJ1-1	-	CASSYPGGPRDTEAFF	TGTGCCAGCAGTTACCCCGGGGGACCTAGGGACACTGAAGCTTTCTTT
TRBV30	TRBD1	TRBJ1-6	-	CAWSPGQGNSPLHF	TGTGCCTGGAGTCCGGGACAGGGAAATTCACCCCTCCACTTT
TRBV29-1	TRBD2	TRBJ2-7	-	CSVEDPGGSSYEQYF	TGCAGCGTTGAAGATCCCGGGGGGAGCTCCTACGAGCAGTACTTC
TRBV5-6	-	TRBJ2-1	-	CASSLTSEQQFF	TGTGCCAGCAGTCTCACCAGCGAGCAGCAGTTCTTC
TRBV6-5	TRBD1	TRBJ1-5	-	CASSNRGEEPQHF	TGTGCCAGCAGCAACAGGGGAGAGGAGCCCCAGCATTTT
TRBV9	-	TRBJ2-7	-	CASSSRPGVGEQYF	TGTGCCAGCAGCTCCCGACCCGGGGTCGGGGAGCAGTACTTC
TRBV20-1	-	TRBJ1-2	-	CSAWIGDGYTF	TGCAGTGCTTGGATAGGGGATGGCTACACCTTC
TRBV4-1	-	TRBJ1-5	-	CASSQDWQGGNQPQHF	TGCGCCAGCAGCCAAGATTGGCAGGGCGGCAATCAGCCCCAGCATTTT
TRBV6-5	-	TRBJ1-1	once	CTSTNSQGTEAFF	TGTACCAGCACCAATTCTCAGGGGACTGAAGCTTTCTTT
TRBV30	-	TRBJ2-1	once	CAWVGGDSQFF	TGTGCCTGGGTAGGGGGGGACTCCCAGTTCTTC
TRBV9	-	TRBJ1-1	-	CASSVTGYTEAFF	TGTGCCAGCAGCGTAACGGGTTACACTGAAGCTTTCTTT
TRBV19	TRBD2	TRBJ2-3	-	CASSAETSGVYDTQYF	TGTGCCAGTAGTGCCGAGACTAGCGGGGTTTACGATACGCAGTATTTT
TRBV5-6	-	TRBJ2-7	-	CASSPGVHFYEQYF	TGTGCCAGCAGCCCCGGGGTTCATTTCTACGAGCAGTACTTC
TRBV6-4	-	TRBJ1-2	once	CASSKTTPPYGYTF	TGTGCCAGCAGTAAAACGACACCCCCCTATGGCTACACCTTC
TRBV6-4	TRBD2	TRBJ2-1	once	CASSAFGLAGAIEQFF	TGTGCCAGCAGTGCGTTCGGGCTAGCGGGAGCCATTGAGCAGTTCTTC
TRBV28	-	TRBJ1-4	-	CASSGLGTRGEKLFF	TGTGCCAGCAGTGGGCTAGGGACTAGAGGGGAAAAACTGTTTTTT
TRBV6-5	-	TRBJ1-5	-	CASSPGLSNQPQHF	TGTGCCAGCAGTCCGGGACTTAGCAATCAGCCCCAGCATTTT
TRBV25-1	-	TRBJ2-1	-	CASSVGTREQFF	TGTGCCAGCAGTGTTGGGACACGTGAGCAGTTCTTC
TRBV5-6	-	TRBJ1-5	-	CASSSTGFYSNQPQHF	TGTGCCAGCAGCTCGACAGGTTTCTATAGCAATCAGCCCCAGCATTTT
TRBV7-2	TRBD2	TRBJ2-7	-	CASSFISGRFSYEQYF	TGTGCCAGCAGCTTCATTAGCGGGAGGTTCTCCTACGAGCAGTACTTC
TRBV11-3	-	TRBJ2-2	-	CASSPRDSPDGELFF	TGTGCCAGCAGCCCTAGGGACTCTCCCGACGGGGAGCTGTTTTTT
TRBV19	-	TRBJ2-7	-	CASSIGQLREQYF	TGTGCCAGTAGTATAGGACAGCTACGCGAGCAGTACTTC
TRBV6-1	-	TRBJ2-4	-	CASSQGGAKNIQYF	TGTGCCAGCAGTCAGGGGGGAGCCAAAAACATTCAGTACTTC
TRBV30	-	TRBJ1-2	-	CAWSYTNYGYTF	TGTGCCTGGAGTTATACTAACTATGGCTACACCTTC
TRBV14	TRBD2	TRBJ2-5	-	CASSQDAGRETQYF	TGTGCCAGCAGCCAAGATGCCGGGAGGGAGACCCAGTACTTC
TRBV6-1	-	TRBJ2-7	-	CASSPGSKQYF	TGTGCCAGCAGCCCCGGTAGCAAGCAGTACTTC
TRBV9	TRBD2	TRBJ2-3	-	CASSSTTSGRARDTQYF	TGTGCCAGCAGCTCCACCACTAGCGGGAGGGCCCGGGATACGCAGTATTTT
TRBV7-3	-	TRBJ2-5	-	CASSAYREQTQYF	TGCGCCAGCAGCGCCTACAGGGAACAGACCCAGTACTTC
TRBV6-6	TRBD1	TRBJ2-7	-	CASSTPQGAYEQYF	TGTGCCAGCAGCACACCCCAGGGGGCCTACGAGCAGTACTTC
TRBV27	TRBD1	TRBJ1-3	-	CASSPSGTGKTGNTIYF	TGTGCCAGCAGTCCATCCGGGACAGGGAAAACTGGAAACACCATATATTTT
TRBV19	-	TRBJ1-3	few	CASSPRAVTGNTIYF	TGTGCCAGTAGCCCCAGAGCGGTAACTGGAAACACCATATATTTT
TRBV12-5	-	TRBJ1-3	few	CASGLSGGAGNTIYF	TGTGCTAGTGGTTTGAGCGGGGGAGCTGGAAACACCATATATTTT
TRBV15	TRBD2	TRBJ2-1	few	CATSRDMSGVQFF	TGTGCCACCAGCAGAGATATGAGCGGGGTGCAGTTCTTC
TRBV2	-	TRBJ1-5	-	CASRQTESNQPQHF	TGTGCCAGCAGGCAGACAGAGTCCAATCAGCCCCAGCATTTT
TRBV7-3	-	TRBJ2-1	-	CASSPFPQDDNEQFF	TGTGCCAGCAGCCCATTCCCCCAGGATGACAATGAGCAGTTCTTC
TRBV6-1	-	TRBJ2-7	few	CASSEPTGTFKQYF	TGTGCCAGCAGTGAACCGACAGGCACTTTCAAGCAGTACTTC
TRBV5-1	-	TRBJ2-1	-	CASSLGVVNEQFF	TGCGCCAGCAGCTTGGGAGTGGTCAATGAGCAGTTCTTC
TRBV13	TRBD1	TRBJ2-7	few	CASSLGQGNEQYF	TGTGCCAGCAGCCTGGGACAGGGGAACGAGCAGTACTTC